This T cell receptor (beta chain) was observed in a study of shared clonotypes between healthy human individuals. Study at large: Three CD4 naive, three CD4 memory, two CD8 naive and one CD8 memory plate were used per donor.

Study observations and caveats: Sorted-subset sequencing, rarefaction showed, was incomplete despite large depth.

Subsets obtained from CD4+ cells comprised CD45RA+ naive and CD45RA-negative memory cells. Measured with immunoSEQ multiplex PCR; TCRdb has only the in-frame clones, and not every one. Among a few million clones listed, just under 95% were seen once. V gave up 7 bases and J gave up 0 bases, with 11 bases separating them. The CDR3 covers 13 residues. The germline CDR1 and CDR2 sequences are SGHRS and YFSETQ. Turning to this clone: Antigen unknown.

The specimen sequenced was naive CD4+ T cells from PBMCs. Subset in this sample: CD45RA+ positively selected. The chain employs TRBV5-1 and TRBJ2-7; no firm D call. This receptor was identified in a man aged 18 to 30 in good health. Some clones in this sample may be carry-over from other donors' samples. The CDR3 sequence: CASGEAASYEQYF. CDR3 DNA sequence: TGCGCCAGCGGGGAAGCCGCCTCCTACGAGCAGTACTTC. Combining the CDR3 with reference TRBV5-1 and TRBJ2-7 gives the whole variable domain KAGVTQTPRYLIKTRGQQVTLSCSPISGHRSVSWYQQTPGQGLQFLFEYFSETQRNKGNFPGRFSGRQFSNSRSEMNVSTLELGDSALYLCASGEAASYEQYFGPGTRLTVT.